The next 3 T cell receptor beta chains were all read from a single sample in a study of blood T cell repertoires in COVID-19. Assay: immunoSEQ multiplex PCR; the TCRdb copy retains only in-frame clones and omits some. The data contain approximately 120,000 clones, 74% of them singletons. Source material: peripheral blood. These receptors all come from an elderly man with COVID-19, enrolled during active disease.

The chain recombines TRBV28 with TRBJ2-1; TRBD2 aligns across 13 bases. Germline loops: CDR1 MDHEN, CDR2 SYDVKM. After removal of 5 bases from V and 3 bases from J, the junction contained 1 base not matched to a gene. The CDR3 is 15 amino acids. This CDR3 reads CASSGTSGDYNEQFF. Here the CDR3 DNA reads TGTGCCAGCAGTGGGACTAGCGGGGACTACAATGAGCAGTTCTTC.

This chain links TRBV5-4 with TRBJ2-6; D is uncertain. V lost 0 bases, J lost 0 bases, and 7 bases lay in between. The CDR3 spans 16 residues. Germline V gives CDR1 SGHNT, CDR2 YYREEE (reference sequence). The CDR3 region is CASSLVTVSGANVLTF. DNA for the CDR3: TGTGCCAGCAGCTTGGTCACAGTCTCTGGGGCCAACGTCCTGACTTTC.

The gene calls are TRBV30 and TRBJ2-7, with 7 bases aligning to TRBD1. The V gene end was trimmed by 5 bases and the J gene end by 2 bases; junction bases not matched to a gene: 6. Germline V gene lookup returns CDR1 GTSNPN and CDR2 SVGIG (reference sequence). The CDR3 covers 13 residues. The CDR3 DNA reads as TGTGCCTGGGATCGACAGGGAACCTACGAGCAGTACTTC. Translating it yields CAWDRQGTYEQYF.